Each of the 26 T cell receptor beta chains below was sequenced from the same sample in a study of blood T cell repertoires in COVID-19. Using immunoSEQ multiplex PCR, the repertoire was profiled, and TCRdb retains in-frame clones only, with some absent. This sample has around 260,000 clones; approximately 80% occur once, and the top ten carry 4.2%. Sequenced sample: peripheral blood. Receptor source: a man aged 55 to 70 with acute or convalescent COVID-19.

The chain couples TRBV6-1 to TRBJ1-4; D unresolved. The V gene lost 1 base and the J gene lost 7 bases, with 13 bases spanning the gap. There are 15 residues in the CDR3. Germline values: CDR1 MNHNS, CDR2 SASEGT. The CDR3 region is CASSEGPGSFEKLFF. The CDR3, as DNA: TGTGCCAGCAGTGAAGGCCCCGGGAGCTTTGAAAAACTGTTTTTT.

The rearrangement uses TRBV7-2 and TRBJ1-3, with D perhaps TRBD1 (6 bases). Germline-derived CDR1 and CDR2 are SGHTA and FQGNSA. This CDR3 has 15 residues. Trimming left V 7 bases short and J 6 bases short, with 19 bases between. The CDR3 DNA sequence: TGTGCCAGCACCCAAACAGGGACCAGGGAAAACACCATATATTTT. Protein: CASTQTGTRENTIYF.

The chain recombines TRBV6-1 with TRBJ2-7; TRBD2 might be the D (6 bases). CDR1 MNHNS and CDR2 SASEGT come from the germline V gene. This CDR3 has 14 residues. V gave up 1 base and J gave up 3 bases, with 10 bases separating them. CDR3 DNA sequence: TGTGCCAGCAGTGAAGGTGGGGGGAACTACGAGCAGTACTTC. Translating gives CASSEGGGNYEQYF.

This clone has more than one count but fewer than ten. V usage is TRBV7-9 and J usage is TRBJ1-5; perhaps TRBD1 as D (6 bases). Per germline, CDR1 SEHNR and CDR2 FQNEAQ (reference sequence). This CDR3 is built from 16 residues. V was shortened by 2 bases and J by 4 bases, with 15 bases between the two germline ends. The DNA for the CDR3 is TGTGCCAGCAGCTTATCCGGGACACTTCCAAATCAGCCCCAGCATTTT. It specifies CASSLSGTLPNQPQHF.

The rearrangement uses TRBV4-2 and TRBJ2-1, with TRBD2 as a possible D gene (5 bases). CDR3 length: 14 amino acids. V lost 0 bases to trimming and J lost 6 bases, with 9 bases between them. Germline loops: CDR1 LGHNA, CDR2 YNFKEQ. CDR3 nucleotides: TGTGCCAGCAGCCAAGATCTAGCATCCAATGAGCAGTTCTTC. Translating gives CASSQDLASNEQFF.

J is TRBJ1-5 and V is TRBV19; 7 bases map to TRBD1. This CDR3 contains 14 residues. Germline trimming cut 4 bases from V and 4 bases from J; bases unmatched to any gene: 4. Germline V gene lookup returns CDR1 LNHDA and CDR2 SQIVND (reference sequence). CDR3 region: CASSTGQSNQPQHF. CDR3 nucleotides: TGTGCCAGTAGTACGGGACAGTCTAATCAGCCCCAGCATTTT.

This chain joins TRBV6-4 and TRBJ2-1, with a weak D call TRBD1 (5 bases). V was clipped by 3 bases and J by 5 bases, with 11 bases between them. Per the germline V gene, CDR1 is MRHNA and CDR2 is SNTAGT. The CDR3 covers 14 residues. The CDR3 sequence is CASSEYRGNNEQFF. The CDR3 DNA reads as TGTGCCAGCAGTGAGTATAGGGGAAACAATGAGCAGTTCTTC.

The chain recombines TRBV6-5 with TRBJ1-2; 7 positions match TRBD1. There are 12 residues in the CDR3. The ends lost 5 bases at V and 8 bases at J; junction bases unmatched: 5. The germline CDR1 and CDR2 sequences are MNHEY and SVGAGI. DNA of the CDR3: TGTGCCAGCAGTATTACAGGGGTCGGCTACACCTTC. It is translated as CASSITGVGYTF.

The chain recombines TRBV5-8 with TRBJ1-6, with a possible D match to TRBD1 (5 bases). V dropped 5 bases and J dropped 7 bases, with 10 bases sitting between them. The CDR3 covers 13 residues. In germline, CDR1 is SGHTS, CDR2 YDEGEE. The CDR3 is CASRPHRNSPLHF. CDR3 nucleotide sequence: TGTGCCAGCAGGCCTCACAGGAATTCACCCCTCCACTTT.

This clone showed up just once. The rearrangement uses TRBV28 and TRBJ2-1, with D hard to call. Germline V gives CDR1 MDHEN, CDR2 SYDVKM. The CDR3 extends over 11 amino acids. The V end lost 5 bases, the J end lost 8 bases, and 7 bases lay between the germline ends. CDR3 protein: CASSVAYEQFF. CDR3 sequence (DNA): TGTGCCAGCAGTGTAGCCTATGAGCAGTTCTTC.

The chain employs TRBV19 and TRBJ2-1; 10 bases map to TRBD2. CDR3 length: 14 residues. With V trimmed by 5 bases and J by 8 bases, 6 bases remained unmatched. Per the germline V gene, CDR1 is LNHDA and CDR2 is SQIVND (reference sequence). The CDR3: CASSVPSGRDEQFF. In DNA form, the CDR3 reads TGTGCCAGTAGTGTGCCTAGCGGGAGAGATGAGCAGTTCTTC.

This clone was seen just once. The rearrangement links TRBV6-4 to TRBJ1-1; 9 positions match TRBD1. The CDR3 runs to 15 residues. V gave up 6 bases and J gave up 1 base; unmatched junction bases: 6. CDR1 MRHNA and CDR2 SNTAGT come from the germline V gene. In nucleotides, the CDR3 is TGTGCCAGCAGGGACAGGGGTGTGGGGAACACTGAAGCTTTCTTT. Translated, it gives CASRDRGVGNTEAFF.

This clone appeared a few times. This rearrangement joins TRBV3-1 (or the pseudogene TRBV3-2) to TRBJ1-1; D not certain. V was clipped by 1 base and J by 2 bases, with 14 bases between them. The CDR3 is 16 residues long. From germline, CDR1 is LGHDT and CDR2 YNNKEL (reference sequence). In DNA form, the CDR3 reads TGTGCCAGCAGCCAAGCTGGGGAAGGGAGAAACACTGAAGCTTTCTTT. Its translation is CASSQAGEGRNTEAFF.

V usage is TRBV28 and J usage is TRBJ2-3, with D perhaps TRBD1 (5 bases). V gave up 6 bases and J gave up 7 bases, with 8 bases separating them. CDR1 and CDR2 from the germline V gene are MDHEN and SYDVKM. CDR3 length: 11 amino acids. For the CDR3, the DNA is TGTGCCAGCAGCAGGACACATACGCAGTATTTT. Translated, it gives CASSRTHTQYF.

Only one count was recorded for this clone. The chain is built from TRBV7-9 and TRBJ1-1; TRBD1 agrees at 7 bases. Germline V gene lookup returns CDR1 SEHNR and CDR2 FQNEAQ (reference sequence). The junction had 11 bases not matched to a gene; V was cut back by 3 bases and J by 1 base. The CDR3 is 17 residues long. Here the CDR3 DNA reads TGTGCCAGCAGCTTCCTCCTCACGGACAGGCCGAACACTGAAGCTTTCTTT. Translated, it gives CASSFLLTDRPNTEAFF. The full variable domain, with the rest looked up from reference TRBV7-9 and TRBJ1-1, is DTGVSQNPRHKITKRGQNVTFRCDPISEHNRLYWYRQTLGQGPEFLTYFQNEAQLEKSRLLSDRFSAERPKGSFSTLEIQRTEQGDSAMYLCASSFLLTDRPNTEAFFGQGTRLTVV.

The rearrangement joins TRBV2 to TRBJ1-1; the D gene is possibly TRBD1 (6 bases). Germline V gene data show CDR1 as SNHLY and CDR2 as FYNNEI. This CDR3 contains 13 residues. Trimming cost V 1 base and J 5 bases, with 8 bases left between them. DNA for the CDR3: TGTGCCAGCAGTGAAGGAGGGGGAACTGAAGCTTTCTTT. This translates into CASSEGGGTEAFF.

The chain joins TRBV19 to TRBJ2-7, with D possibly TRBD1 on 5 matching bases. CDR3 size: 16 residues. CDR1 and CDR2 from the germline V gene are LNHDA and SQIVND (reference sequence). V gave up 1 base and J gave up 3 bases, with 16 bases separating them. CDR3 residues: CASSIGRRSDNYEQYF. In DNA, the CDR3 is TGTGCCAGTAGTATAGGTCGCCGTTCGGACAACTACGAGCAGTACTTC.

This clone occurred once. V gene TRBV5-1 combines with J gene TRBJ2-1, with 9 bases matching TRBD2. The length of the CDR3 is 15 residues. Germline trimming cut 5 bases from V and 11 bases from J; bases unmatched to any gene: 14. Per germline, CDR1 SGHRS and CDR2 YFSETQ. CDR3 amino acids: CASRNDVAGAWQQFF. In DNA, the CDR3 is TGCGCCAGCAGGAACGACGTAGCGGGGGCCTGGCAGCAGTTCTTC.

The DNA for the CDR3 is TGTGCCAGCTCAGGCCGGGACAGTTACGAGCAGTACTTC. This gives the protein CASSGRDSYEQYF. This rearrangement joins TRBV18 to TRBJ2-7; 7 positions agree with TRBD1. The CDR3 has 13 residues. The V gene's germline CDR1 is KGHSH and CDR2 LQKENI. V dropped 5 bases and J dropped 4; count of bases not matched to a gene: 5.

The chain combines TRBV12-3 or TRBV12-4 with TRBJ2-1, with 15 bases that match TRBD2. This CDR3 is built from 13 residues. V gave up 6 bases and J gave up 15 bases; unmatched junction bases: 6. CDR3 bases: TGTGCCAGCAGCGGGACTAGCGGGAGGTCTCGGTTCTTC. Encoded protein: CASSGTSGRSRFF.

The chain uses TRBV4-1 and TRBJ2-3, with D maybe TRBD2 (6 bases). V was pared by 3 bases and J by 1 base, with 11 bases between. Germline V lookup: CDR1 MGHRA, CDR2 YSYEKL. The CDR3 covers 15 residues. The CDR3 DNA sequence: TGCGCCAGCAGCCATGACCCGGGGGGCACAGATACGCAGTATTTT. Its translation: CASSHDPGGTDTQYF.

The CDR3 DNA reads TGTGCCAGCAGCCAAGAAGGGACAGGGGGGTCTGAAGCTTTCTTT. Residues: CASSQEGTGGSEAFF. The chain joins TRBV3-1 (or the pseudogene TRBV3-2) to TRBJ1-1; 11 nucleotides agree with TRBD1. The CDR3 runs to 15 residues. Germline CDR1 reads LGHDT; CDR2 reads YNNKEL (reference sequence). V dropped 0 bases and J dropped 6; count of bases not matched to a gene: 3.

This chain uses TRBV19 with TRBJ2-3; a weak D match, TRBD1 (5 bases). This CDR3 is built from 15 residues. Between the trimmed V and J ends, which lost 5 bases and 3 bases, there was a span of 15 bases. Germline-derived CDR1 and CDR2 are LNHDA and SQIVND (reference sequence). CDR3 region: CASSATMGQTDTQYF. The DNA for the CDR3 is TGTGCCAGTAGTGCCACCATGGGGCAAACAGATACGCAGTATTTT.

The chain couples TRBV5-4 to TRBJ2-7, with D perhaps TRBD1 (5 bases). Germline CDR1 SGHNT, CDR2 YYREEE (reference sequence). This CDR3 has 14 amino acids. The ends were cut back, 0 bases at V and 2 bases at J, with 9 bases in the middle. CDR3 protein: CASSLGGQAYEQYF. The CDR3 nucleotides are TGTGCCAGCAGCTTGGGCGGACAAGCCTACGAGCAGTACTTC.

The chain links TRBV3-1 (or the pseudogene TRBV3-2) to TRBJ2-1; weak D call: TRBD2 (6 bases). The V end lost 3 bases, the J end lost 7 bases, and 7 bases lay between the germline ends. Germline CDR1 is LGHDT and CDR2 is YNNKEL (reference sequence). This CDR3 is built from 12 residues. The CDR3: CASSQDYNEQFF. As DNA, the CDR3 is TGTGCCAGCAGCCAGGACTATAATGAGCAGTTCTTC.

The rearrangement links TRBV24-1 to TRBJ2-3; TRBD2 aligns across 10 bases. Losses at the gene ends were 4 bases for V and 4 bases for J; bases not matched to a gene: 4. CDR3 length: 15 residues. Germline-derived CDR1 and CDR2 are KGHDR and SFDVKD. CDR3 coding DNA: TGTGCCACCAGTGACAGCGGGAGGGCCGCAGATACGCAGTATTTT. Translated: CATSDSGRAADTQYF.